This TCR beta chain was retrieved from a study of tumor-infiltrating lymphocytes in primary liver carcinoma. Overall study findings and caveats: When set against blood, tumors had a significantly higher top-250-clone fraction (p = 0.039).

Using a constant-region primer together with ProtoScript II reverse transcriptase, TCR beta cDNA was made from about 500 ng of total RNA. Nested multiplex PCR, run for three rounds with slightly modified ARM-PCR, yielded TCR beta libraries. For roughly 10 cycles apiece, the opening two PCR rounds ran with TRBV1-TRBV30 forward primers and a C-beta reverse primer. Via MiXCR, TCRdb re-called the multiplex PCR reads, giving one row per CDR3 protein. Among roughly 55,000 distinct CDR3 sequences listed, 70% to 85% were seen once. Concerning this clonotype: No antigen is known for it. Being one base from a much bigger clone, this may be a read error. The conserved phenylalanine or tryptophan normally closing the CDR3 is absent here, so this likely arose from a read error.

Trimming took 6 bases from V and 1 from J, leaving 6 bases between them. Germline-derived CDR1 and CDR2 are MNHEY and SVGEGT. CDR3 length: 12 residues. The tissue used was unsorted bulk material of about 19-34 mg. RNA and DNA were co-extracted from it with the AllPrep DNA/RNA mini kit. The sequence was collected from a man aged 40-55 years with primary liver carcinoma and hepatitis B virus infection. The specimen sequenced was liver tumor tissue from sampling region 2. This sample's subset: tumor region T2, inferior pole. The chain employs TRBV6-2 or TRBV6-3 and TRBJ2-5; D is unresolved. For the CDR3, the DNA is TGTGCCAGCAGCAACAGCCAAGAGACCCAGTACTAC. Its translation: CASSNSQETQYY.